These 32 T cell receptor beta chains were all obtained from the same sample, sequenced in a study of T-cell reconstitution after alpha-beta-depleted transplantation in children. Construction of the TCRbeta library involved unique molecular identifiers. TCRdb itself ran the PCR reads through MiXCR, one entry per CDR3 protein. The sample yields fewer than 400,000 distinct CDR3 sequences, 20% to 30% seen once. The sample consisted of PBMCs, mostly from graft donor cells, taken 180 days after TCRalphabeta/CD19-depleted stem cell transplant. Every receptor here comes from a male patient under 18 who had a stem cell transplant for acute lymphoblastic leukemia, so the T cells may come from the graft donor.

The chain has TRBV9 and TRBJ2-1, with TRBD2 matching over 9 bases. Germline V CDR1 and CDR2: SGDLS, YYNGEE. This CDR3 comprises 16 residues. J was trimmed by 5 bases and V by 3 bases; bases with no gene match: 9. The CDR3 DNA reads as TGTGCCAGCAGCGCAGGGCCTAGCGGGATGAACAATGAGCAGTTCTTC. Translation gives CASSAGPSGMNNEQFF.

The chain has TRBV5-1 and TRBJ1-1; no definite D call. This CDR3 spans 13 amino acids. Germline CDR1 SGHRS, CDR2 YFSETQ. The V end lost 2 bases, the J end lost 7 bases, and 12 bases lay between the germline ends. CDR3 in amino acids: CASSFGITVEAFF. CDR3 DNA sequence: TGCGCCAGCAGCTTTGGGATCACTGTTGAAGCTTTCTTT.

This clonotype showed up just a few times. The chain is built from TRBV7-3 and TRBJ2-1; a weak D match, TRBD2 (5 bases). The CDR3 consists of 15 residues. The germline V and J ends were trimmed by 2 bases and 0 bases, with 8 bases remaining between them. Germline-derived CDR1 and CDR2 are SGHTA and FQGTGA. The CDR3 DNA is TGTGCCAGCAGCTTATTCGGGGACTCCTACAATGAGCAGTTCTTC. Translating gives CASSLFGDSYNEQFF.

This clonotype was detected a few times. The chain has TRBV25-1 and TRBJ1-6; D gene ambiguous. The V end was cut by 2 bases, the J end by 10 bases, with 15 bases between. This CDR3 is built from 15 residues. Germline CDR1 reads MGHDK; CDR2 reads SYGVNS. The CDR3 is CASSEKALAVSPLHF. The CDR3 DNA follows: TGTGCCAGCAGTGAAAAGGCATTAGCGGTCTCACCCCTCCACTTT. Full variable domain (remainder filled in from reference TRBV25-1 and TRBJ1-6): EADIYQTPRYLVIGTGKKITLECSQTMGHDKMYWYQQDPGMELHLIHYSYGVNSTEKGDLSSESTVSRIRTEHFPLTLESARPSHTSQYLCASSEKALAVSPLHFGNGTRLTVT.

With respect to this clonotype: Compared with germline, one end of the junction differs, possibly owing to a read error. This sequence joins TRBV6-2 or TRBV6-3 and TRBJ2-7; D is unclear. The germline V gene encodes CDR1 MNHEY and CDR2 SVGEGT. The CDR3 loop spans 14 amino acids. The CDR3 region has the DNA TGCGCCAGCAGTTACTCGACAAGAGACTACGAGCAGTACTTC. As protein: CASSYSTRDYEQYF.

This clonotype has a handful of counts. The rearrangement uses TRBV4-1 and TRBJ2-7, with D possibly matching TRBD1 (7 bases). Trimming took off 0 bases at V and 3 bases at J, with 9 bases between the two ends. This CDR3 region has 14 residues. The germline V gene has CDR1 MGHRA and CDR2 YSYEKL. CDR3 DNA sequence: TGCGCCAGCAGCCAAGACAGGGGGGTCTACGAGCAGTACTTC. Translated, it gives CASSQDRGVYEQYF.

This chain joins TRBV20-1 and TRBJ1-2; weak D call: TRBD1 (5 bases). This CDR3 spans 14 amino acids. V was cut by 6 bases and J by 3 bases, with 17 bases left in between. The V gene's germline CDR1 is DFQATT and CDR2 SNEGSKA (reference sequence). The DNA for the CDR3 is TGCAGTGCCGATAAGGGACGGTTTGACTATGGCTACACCTTC. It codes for CSADKGRFDYGYTF.

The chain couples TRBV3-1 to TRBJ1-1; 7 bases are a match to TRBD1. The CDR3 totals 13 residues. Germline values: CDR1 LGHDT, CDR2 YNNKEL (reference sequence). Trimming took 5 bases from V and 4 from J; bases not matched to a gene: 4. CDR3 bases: TGTGCCAGCAGCTTTGGACAGGTCACTGAAGCTTTCTTT. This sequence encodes CASSFGQVTEAFF.

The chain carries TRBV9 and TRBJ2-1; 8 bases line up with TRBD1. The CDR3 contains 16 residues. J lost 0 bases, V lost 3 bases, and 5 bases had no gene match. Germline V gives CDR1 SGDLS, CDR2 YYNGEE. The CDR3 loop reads CASSDPTGGSYNEQFF. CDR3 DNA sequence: TGTGCCAGCAGCGACCCTACAGGGGGCTCCTACAATGAGCAGTTCTTC.

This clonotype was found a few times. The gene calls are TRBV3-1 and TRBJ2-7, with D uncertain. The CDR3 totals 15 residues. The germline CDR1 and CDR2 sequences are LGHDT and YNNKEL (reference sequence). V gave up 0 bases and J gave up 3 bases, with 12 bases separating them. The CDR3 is CASSQEGSGVYEQYF. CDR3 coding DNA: TGTGCCAGCAGCCAAGAGGGTTCAGGAGTCTACGAGCAGTACTTC.

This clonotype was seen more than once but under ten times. CDR3 protein: CASSLLGGRARETQYF. The CDR3 DNA reads as TGTGCCAGCAGCTTATTGGGCGGGAGGGCCCGGGAGACCCAGTACTTC. The rearrangement uses TRBV7-3 and TRBJ2-5; TRBD2 aligns across 9 bases. J was trimmed by 5 bases and V by 2 bases; bases with no gene match: 9. The CDR3 is made up of 16 amino acids. CDR1 SGHTA and CDR2 FQGTGA come from the germline V gene. The full variable domain, with the rest looked up from reference TRBV7-3 and TRBJ2-5, is GAGVSQTPSNKVTEKGKYVELRCDPISGHTALYWYRQSLGQGPEFLIYFQGTGAADDSGLPNDRFFAVRPEGSVSTLKIQRTERGDSAVYLCASSLLGGRARETQYFGPGTRLLVL.

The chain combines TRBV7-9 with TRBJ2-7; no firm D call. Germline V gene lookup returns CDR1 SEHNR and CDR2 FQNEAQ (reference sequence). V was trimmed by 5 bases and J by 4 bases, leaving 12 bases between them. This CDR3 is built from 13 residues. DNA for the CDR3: TGTGCCAGCAGCCGGTTACAAGAGTACGAGCAGTACTTC. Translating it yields CASSRLQEYEQYF.

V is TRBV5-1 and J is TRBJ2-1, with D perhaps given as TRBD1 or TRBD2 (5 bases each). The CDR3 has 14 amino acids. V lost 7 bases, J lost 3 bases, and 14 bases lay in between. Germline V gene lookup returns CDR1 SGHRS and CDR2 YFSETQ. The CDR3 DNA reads TGCGCCAGCTCCTACCGGGGCCTCTACAATGAGCAGTTCTTC. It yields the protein CASSYRGLYNEQFF.

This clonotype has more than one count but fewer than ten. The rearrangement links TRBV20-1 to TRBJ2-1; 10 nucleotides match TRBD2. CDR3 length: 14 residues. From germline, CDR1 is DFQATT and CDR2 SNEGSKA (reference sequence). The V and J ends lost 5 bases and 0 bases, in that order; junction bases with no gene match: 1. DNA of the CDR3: TGCAGTGCTGTAGCGGGAGGCTCCTACAATGAGCAGTTCTTC. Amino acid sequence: CSAVAGGSYNEQFF.

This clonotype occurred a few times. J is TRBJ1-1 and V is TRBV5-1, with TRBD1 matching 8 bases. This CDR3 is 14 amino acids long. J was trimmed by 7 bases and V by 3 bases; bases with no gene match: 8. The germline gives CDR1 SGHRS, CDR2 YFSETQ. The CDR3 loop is CASSSTGDVGEAFF. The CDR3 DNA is TGCGCCAGCAGCTCGACAGGGGACGTCGGTGAAGCTTTCTTT. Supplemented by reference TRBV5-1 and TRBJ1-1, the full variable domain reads KAGVTQTPRYLIKTRGQQVTLSCSPISGHRSVSWYQQTPGQGLQFLFEYFSETQRNKGNFPGRFSGRQFSNSRSEMNVSTLELGDSALYLCASSSTGDVGEAFFGQGTRLTVV.

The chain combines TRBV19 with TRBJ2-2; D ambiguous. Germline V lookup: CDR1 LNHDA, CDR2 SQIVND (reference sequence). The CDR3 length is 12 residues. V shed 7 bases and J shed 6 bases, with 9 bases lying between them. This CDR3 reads CASTSRAGELFF. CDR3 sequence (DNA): TGTGCCAGTACTTCCCGGGCCGGGGAGCTGTTTTTT. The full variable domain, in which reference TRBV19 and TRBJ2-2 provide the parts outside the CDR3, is DGGITQSPKYLFRKEGQNVTLSCEQNLNHDAMYWYRQDPGQGLRLIYYSQIVNDFQKGDIAEGYSVSREKKESFPLTVTSAQKNPTAFYLCASTSRAGELFFGEGSRLTVL.

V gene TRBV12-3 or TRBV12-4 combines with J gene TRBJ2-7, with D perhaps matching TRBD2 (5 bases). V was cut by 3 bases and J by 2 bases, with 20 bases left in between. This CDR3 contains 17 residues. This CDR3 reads CASSFYWETTLTYEQYF. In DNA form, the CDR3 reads TGTGCCAGCAGTTTTTACTGGGAGACAACTCTTACCTACGAGCAGTACTTC.

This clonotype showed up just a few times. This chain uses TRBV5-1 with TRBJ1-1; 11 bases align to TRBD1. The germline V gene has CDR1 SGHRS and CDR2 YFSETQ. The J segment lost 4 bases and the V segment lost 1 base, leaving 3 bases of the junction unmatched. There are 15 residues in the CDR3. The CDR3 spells CASSLYGTGGTEAFF. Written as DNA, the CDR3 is TGCGCCAGCAGCTTGTATGGGACAGGGGGCACTGAAGCTTTCTTT.

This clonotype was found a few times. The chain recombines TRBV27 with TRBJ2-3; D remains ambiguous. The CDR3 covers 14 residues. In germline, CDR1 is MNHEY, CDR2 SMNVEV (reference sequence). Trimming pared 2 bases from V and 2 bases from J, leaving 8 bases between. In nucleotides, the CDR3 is TGTGCCAGCAGTTTAGATGGGGACACAGATACGCAGTATTTT. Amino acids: CASSLDGDTDTQYF.

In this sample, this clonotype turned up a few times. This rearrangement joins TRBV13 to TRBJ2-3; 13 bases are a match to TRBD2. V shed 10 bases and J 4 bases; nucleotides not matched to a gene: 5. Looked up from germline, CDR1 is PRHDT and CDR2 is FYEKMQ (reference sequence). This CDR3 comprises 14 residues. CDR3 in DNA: TGTGCCAACAGACTAGCGGGAGGTCCAGATACGCAGTATTTT. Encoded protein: CANRLAGGPDTQYF.

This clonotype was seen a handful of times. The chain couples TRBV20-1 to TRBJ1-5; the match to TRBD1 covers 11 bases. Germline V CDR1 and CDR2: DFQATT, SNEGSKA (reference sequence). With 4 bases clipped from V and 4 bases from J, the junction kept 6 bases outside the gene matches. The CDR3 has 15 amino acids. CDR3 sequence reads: CSANTRDRGNQPQHF. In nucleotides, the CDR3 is TGCAGTGCTAACACCCGGGACAGGGGGAATCAGCCCCAGCATTTT.

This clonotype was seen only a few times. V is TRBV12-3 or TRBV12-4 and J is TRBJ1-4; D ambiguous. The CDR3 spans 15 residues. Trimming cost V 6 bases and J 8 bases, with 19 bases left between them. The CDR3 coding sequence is TGTGCCAGCAGACCCGGACCGTCATCCGCAGAAAAACTGTTTTTT. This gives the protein CASRPGPSSAEKLFF.

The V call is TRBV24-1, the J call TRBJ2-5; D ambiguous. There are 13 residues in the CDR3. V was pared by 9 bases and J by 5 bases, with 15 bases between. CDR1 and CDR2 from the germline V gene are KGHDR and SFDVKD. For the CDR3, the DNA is TGTGCCACCTCATCCAGGCTAAAGGAGACCCAGTACTTC. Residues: CATSSRLKETQYF.

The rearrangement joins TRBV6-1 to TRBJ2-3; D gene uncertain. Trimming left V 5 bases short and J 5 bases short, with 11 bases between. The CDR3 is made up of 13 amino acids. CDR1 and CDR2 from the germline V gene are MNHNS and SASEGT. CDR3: CASSLTDRDTQYF. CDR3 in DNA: TGTGCCAGCAGTCTTACGGACCGAGATACGCAGTATTTT.

DNA of the CDR3: TGTGCTAGTGCTCGGTACCCCATGCTATCGGATAACACCGGGGAGCTGTTTTTT. It encodes CASARYPMLSDNTGELFF. This chain links TRBV12-5 with TRBJ2-2, with D hard to call. The V and J ends lost 7 bases and 2 bases respectively, with 23 bases between them. CDR1 is LGHNT and CDR2 is FRNRAP in the germline V gene. The CDR3 spans 18 residues.

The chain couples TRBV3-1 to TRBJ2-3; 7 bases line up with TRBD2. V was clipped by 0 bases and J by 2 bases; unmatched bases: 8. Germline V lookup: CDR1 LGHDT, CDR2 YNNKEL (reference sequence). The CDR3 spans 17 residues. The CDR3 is CASSQDRLAVSTDTQYF. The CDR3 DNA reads TGTGCCAGCAGCCAAGATCGGCTAGCGGTCTCCACAGATACGCAGTATTTT.

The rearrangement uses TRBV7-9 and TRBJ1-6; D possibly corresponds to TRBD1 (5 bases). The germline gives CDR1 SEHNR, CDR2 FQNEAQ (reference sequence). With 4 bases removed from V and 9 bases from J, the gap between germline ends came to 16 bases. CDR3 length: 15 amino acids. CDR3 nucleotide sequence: TGTGCCAGCAGCTCAGGGTCCCAAGTAGGTTCACCCCTCCACTTT. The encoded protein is CASSSGSQVGSPLHF.

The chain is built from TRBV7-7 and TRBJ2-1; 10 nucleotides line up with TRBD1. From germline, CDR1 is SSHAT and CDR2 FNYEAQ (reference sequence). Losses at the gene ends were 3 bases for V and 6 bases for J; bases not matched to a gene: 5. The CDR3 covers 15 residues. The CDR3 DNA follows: TGTGCCAGCAGCTTGGGACAGGGGCACCCCAATGAGCAGTTCTTC. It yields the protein CASSLGQGHPNEQFF.

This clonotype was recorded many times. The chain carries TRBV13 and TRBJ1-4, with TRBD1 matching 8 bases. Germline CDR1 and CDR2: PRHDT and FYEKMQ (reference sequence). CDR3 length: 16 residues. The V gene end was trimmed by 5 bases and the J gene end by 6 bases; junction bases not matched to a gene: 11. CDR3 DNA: TGTGCCAGCAGCCGAACCAGGGGGCTTGGCGATGAAAAACTGTTTTTT. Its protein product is CASSRTRGLGDEKLFF.

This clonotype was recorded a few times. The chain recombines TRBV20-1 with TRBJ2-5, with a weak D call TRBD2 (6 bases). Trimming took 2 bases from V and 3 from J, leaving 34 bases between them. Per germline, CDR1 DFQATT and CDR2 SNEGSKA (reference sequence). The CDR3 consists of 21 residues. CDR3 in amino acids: CSARSRESAHSWVVEEETQYF. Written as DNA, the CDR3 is TGCAGTGCTAGAAGCCGGGAGTCCGCCCACTCCTGGGTGGTCGAAGAAGAGACCCAGTACTTC.

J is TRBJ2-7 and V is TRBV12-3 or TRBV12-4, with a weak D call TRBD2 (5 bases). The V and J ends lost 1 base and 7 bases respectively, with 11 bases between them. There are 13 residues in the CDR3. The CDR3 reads CASSLGGLVEQYF. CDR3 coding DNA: TGTGCCAGCAGTTTAGGAGGGCTTGTGGAGCAGTACTTC.

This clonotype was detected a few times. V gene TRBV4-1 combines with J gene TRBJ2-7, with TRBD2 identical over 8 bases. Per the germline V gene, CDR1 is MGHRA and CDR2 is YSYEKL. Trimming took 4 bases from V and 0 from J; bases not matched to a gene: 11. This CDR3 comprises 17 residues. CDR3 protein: CASSPYPGGNRSYEQYF. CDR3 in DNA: TGCGCCAGCAGCCCTTACCCGGGGGGGAATCGCTCCTACGAGCAGTACTTC.